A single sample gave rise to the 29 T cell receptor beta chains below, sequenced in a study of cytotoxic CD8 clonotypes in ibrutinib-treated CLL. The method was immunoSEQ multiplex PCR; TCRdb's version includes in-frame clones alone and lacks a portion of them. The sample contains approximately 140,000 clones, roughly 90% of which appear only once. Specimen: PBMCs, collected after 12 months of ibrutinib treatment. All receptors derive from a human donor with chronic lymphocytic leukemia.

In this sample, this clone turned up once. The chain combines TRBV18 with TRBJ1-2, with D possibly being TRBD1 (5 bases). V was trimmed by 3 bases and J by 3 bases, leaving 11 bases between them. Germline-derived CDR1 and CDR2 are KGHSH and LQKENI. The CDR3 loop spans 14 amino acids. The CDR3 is CASSPNGGDYGYTF. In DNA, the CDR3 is TGTGCCAGCTCACCCAATGGGGGGGACTATGGCTACACCTTC. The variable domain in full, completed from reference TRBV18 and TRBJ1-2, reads NAGVMQNPRHLVRRRGQEARLRCSPMKGHSHVYWYRQLPEEGLKFMVYLQKENIIDESGMPKERFSAEFPKEGPSILRIQQVVRGDSAAYFCASSPNGGDYGYTFGSGTRLTVV.

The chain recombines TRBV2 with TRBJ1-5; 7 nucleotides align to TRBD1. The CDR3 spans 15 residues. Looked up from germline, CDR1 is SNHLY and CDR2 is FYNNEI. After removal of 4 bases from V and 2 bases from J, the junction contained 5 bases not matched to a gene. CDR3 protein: CASSVQGEGNQPQHF. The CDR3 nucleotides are TGTGCCAGCAGTGTCCAGGGGGAGGGCAATCAGCCCCAGCATTTT.

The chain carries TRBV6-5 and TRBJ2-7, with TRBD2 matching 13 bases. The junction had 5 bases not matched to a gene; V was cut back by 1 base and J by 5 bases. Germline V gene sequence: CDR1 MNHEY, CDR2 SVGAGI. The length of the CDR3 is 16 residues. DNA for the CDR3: TGTGCCAGCAGTTACTACCAAGGGACTAGCGGGAACGAGCAGTACTTC. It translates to CASSYYQGTSGNEQYF.

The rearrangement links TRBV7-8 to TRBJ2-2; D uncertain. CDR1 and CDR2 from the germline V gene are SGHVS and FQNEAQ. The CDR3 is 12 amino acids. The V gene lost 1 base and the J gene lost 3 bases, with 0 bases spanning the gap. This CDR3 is CASSLDTGELFF. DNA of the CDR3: TGTGCCAGCAGCTTAGACACCGGGGAGCTGTTTTTT.

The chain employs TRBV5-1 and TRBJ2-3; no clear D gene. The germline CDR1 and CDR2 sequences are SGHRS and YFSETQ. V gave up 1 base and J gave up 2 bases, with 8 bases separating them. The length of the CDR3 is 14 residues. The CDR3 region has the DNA TGCGCCAGCAGCTTGACGGACCCCACAGATACGCAGTATTTT. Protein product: CASSLTDPTDTQYF.

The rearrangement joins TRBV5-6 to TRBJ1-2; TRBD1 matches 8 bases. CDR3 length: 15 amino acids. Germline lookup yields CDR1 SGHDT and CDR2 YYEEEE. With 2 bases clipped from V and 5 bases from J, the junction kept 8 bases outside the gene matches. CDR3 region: CASSFDRGVGYGYTF. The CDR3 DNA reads TGTGCCAGCAGCTTCGACAGGGGAGTTGGTTATGGCTACACCTTC.

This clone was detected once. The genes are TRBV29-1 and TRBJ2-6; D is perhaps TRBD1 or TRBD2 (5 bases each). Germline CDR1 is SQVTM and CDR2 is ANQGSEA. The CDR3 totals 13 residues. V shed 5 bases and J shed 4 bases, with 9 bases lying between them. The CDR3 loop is CSVTGPGANVLTF. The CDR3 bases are TGCAGCGTTACGGGACCCGGGGCCAACGTCCTGACTTTC.

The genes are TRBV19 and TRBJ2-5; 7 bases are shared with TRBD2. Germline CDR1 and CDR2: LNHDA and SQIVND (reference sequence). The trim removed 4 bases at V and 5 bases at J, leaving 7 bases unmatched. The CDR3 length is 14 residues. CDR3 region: CASSRLATRETQYF. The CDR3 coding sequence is TGTGCCAGTAGTAGACTAGCAACTAGGGAGACCCAGTACTTC.

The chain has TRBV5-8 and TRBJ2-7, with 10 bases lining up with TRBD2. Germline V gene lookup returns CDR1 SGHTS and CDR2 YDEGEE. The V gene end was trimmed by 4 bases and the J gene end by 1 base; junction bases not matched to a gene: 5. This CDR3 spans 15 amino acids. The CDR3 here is CASSPGSGRSYEQYF. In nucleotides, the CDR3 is TGTGCCAGCAGCCCTGGTAGCGGGAGGTCCTACGAGCAGTACTTC.

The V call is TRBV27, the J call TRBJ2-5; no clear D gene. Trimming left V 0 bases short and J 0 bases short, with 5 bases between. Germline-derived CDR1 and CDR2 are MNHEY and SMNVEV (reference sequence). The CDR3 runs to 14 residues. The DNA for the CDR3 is TGTGCCAGCAGTTTATCGCTAGACCAAGAGACCCAGTACTTC. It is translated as CASSLSLDQETQYF.

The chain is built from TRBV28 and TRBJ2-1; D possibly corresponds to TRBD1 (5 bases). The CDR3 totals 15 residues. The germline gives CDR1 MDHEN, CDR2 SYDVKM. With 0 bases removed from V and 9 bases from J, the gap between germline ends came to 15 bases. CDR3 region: CASSLWEKGSVEQFF. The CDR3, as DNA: TGTGCCAGCAGTTTATGGGAGAAGGGGTCCGTTGAGCAGTTCTTC.

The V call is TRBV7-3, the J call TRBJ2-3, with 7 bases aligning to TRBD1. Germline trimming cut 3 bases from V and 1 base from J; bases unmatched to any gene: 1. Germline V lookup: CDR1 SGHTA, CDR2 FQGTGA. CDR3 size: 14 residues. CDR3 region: CASSFQGGTDTQYF. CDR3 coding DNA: TGTGCCAGCAGCTTCCAGGGGGGCACAGATACGCAGTATTTT.

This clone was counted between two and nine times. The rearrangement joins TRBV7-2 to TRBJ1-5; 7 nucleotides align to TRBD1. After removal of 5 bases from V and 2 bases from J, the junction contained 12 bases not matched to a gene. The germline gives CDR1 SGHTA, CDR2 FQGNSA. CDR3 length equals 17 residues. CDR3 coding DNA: TGTGCCAGCAGCCGGTACGCGACAGGGACTGGCAATCAGCCCCAGCATTTT. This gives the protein CASSRYATGTGNQPQHF.

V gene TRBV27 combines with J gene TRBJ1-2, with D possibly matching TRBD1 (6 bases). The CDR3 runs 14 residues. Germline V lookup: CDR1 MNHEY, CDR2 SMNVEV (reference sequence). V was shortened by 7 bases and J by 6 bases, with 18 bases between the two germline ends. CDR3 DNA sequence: TGTGCCAGCAAACCCCCCAGGGGCTGGCATGGCTACACCTTC. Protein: CASKPPRGWHGYTF.

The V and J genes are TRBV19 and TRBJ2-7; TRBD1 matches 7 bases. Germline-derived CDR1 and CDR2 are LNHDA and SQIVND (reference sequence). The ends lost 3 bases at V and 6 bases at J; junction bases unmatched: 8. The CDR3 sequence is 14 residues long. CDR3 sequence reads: CASSIQGEVCEQYF. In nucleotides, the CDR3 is TGTGCCAGTAGTATCCAGGGGGAAGTCTGCGAGCAGTACTTC.

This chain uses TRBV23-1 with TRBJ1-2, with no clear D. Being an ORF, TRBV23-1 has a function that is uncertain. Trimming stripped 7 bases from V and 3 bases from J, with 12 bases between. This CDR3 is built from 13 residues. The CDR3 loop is CASNDETHYGYTF. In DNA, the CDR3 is TGCGCCAGCAATGACGAGACTCACTATGGCTACACCTTC.

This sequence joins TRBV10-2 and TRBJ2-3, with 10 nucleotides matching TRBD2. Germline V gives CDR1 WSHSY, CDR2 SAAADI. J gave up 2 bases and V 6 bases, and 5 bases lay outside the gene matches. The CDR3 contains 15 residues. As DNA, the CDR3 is TGCGCCAGCAGCCGTCTAGCGGGGGTCACAGATACGCAGTATTTT. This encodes CASSRLAGVTDTQYF.

The chain's CDR3 is CASMERGGAYEQYF. The CDR3 DNA reads TGTGCCAGTATGGAAAGGGGGGGCGCCTACGAGCAGTACTTC. The genes are TRBV19 and TRBJ2-7, with D possibly being TRBD2 (7 bases). Per germline, CDR1 LNHDA and CDR2 SQIVND (reference sequence). Trimming pared 7 bases from V and 2 bases from J, leaving 15 bases between. The CDR3 has 14 amino acids.

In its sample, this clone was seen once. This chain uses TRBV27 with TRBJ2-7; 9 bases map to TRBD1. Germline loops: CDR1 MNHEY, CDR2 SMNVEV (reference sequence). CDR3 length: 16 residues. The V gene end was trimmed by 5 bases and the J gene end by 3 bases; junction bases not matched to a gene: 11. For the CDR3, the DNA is TGTGCCAGCAGTCCATACAGGGGGCGAGGGTTCTACGAGCAGTACTTC. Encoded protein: CASSPYRGRGFYEQYF.

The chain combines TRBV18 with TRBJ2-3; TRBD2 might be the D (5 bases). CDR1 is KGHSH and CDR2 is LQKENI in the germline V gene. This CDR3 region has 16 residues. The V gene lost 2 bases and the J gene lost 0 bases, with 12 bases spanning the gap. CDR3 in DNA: TGTGCCAGCTCACCAAGCGGCACCTCTAGCACAGATACGCAGTATTTT. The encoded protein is CASSPSGTSSTDTQYF. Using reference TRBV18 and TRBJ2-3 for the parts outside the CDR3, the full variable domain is NAGVMQNPRHLVRRRGQEARLRCSPMKGHSHVYWYRQLPEEGLKFMVYLQKENIIDESGMPKERFSAEFPKEGPSILRIQQVVRGDSAAYFCASSPSGTSSTDTQYFGPGTRLTVL.

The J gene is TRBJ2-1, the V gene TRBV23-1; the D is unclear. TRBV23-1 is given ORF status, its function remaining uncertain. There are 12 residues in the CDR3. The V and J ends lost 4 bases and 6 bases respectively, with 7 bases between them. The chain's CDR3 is CASSRQFNEQFF. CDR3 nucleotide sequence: TGCGCCAGCAGTCGTCAGTTCAATGAGCAGTTCTTC.

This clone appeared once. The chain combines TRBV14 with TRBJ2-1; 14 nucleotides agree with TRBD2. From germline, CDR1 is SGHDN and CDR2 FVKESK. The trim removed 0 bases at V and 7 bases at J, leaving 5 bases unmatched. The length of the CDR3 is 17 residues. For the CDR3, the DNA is TGTGCCAGCAGCCAAGACAGAAGGACTAGCGGGAGGAATGAGCAGTTCTTC. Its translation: CASSQDRRTSGRNEQFF.

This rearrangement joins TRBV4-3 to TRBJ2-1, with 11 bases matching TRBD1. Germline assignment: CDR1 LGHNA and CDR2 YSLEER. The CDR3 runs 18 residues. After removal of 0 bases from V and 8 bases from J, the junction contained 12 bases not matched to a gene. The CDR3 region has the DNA TGCGCCAGCAGCCAAGACCCGGGAGCGGGACAGGGGGTATATGAGCAGTTCTTC. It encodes CASSQDPGAGQGVYEQFF.

CDR3 coding DNA: TGCAGCGGGGACAAGGGTAACACCGGGGAGCTGTTTTTT. Its translation is CSGDKGNTGELFF. V is TRBV29-1 and J is TRBJ2-2, with a tentative D call TRBD1 (6 bases). Germline V gene lookup returns CDR1 SQVTM and CDR2 ANQGSEA. V shed 7 bases and J shed 2 bases, with 11 bases lying between them. CDR3 length: 13 amino acids.

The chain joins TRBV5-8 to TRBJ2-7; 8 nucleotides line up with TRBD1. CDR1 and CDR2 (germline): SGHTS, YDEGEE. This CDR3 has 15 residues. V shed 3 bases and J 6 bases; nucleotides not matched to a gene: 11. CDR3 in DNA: TGTGCCAGCAGCTCCTCCGGGACAGGTCCCCTCGAGCAGTACTTC. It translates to CASSSSGTGPLEQYF.

In DNA, the CDR3 is TGTGCCAGCAGCTTCGCGGGAGCAGAGACCCAGTACTTC. Amino acids: CASSFAGAETQYF. The chain recombines TRBV11-2 with TRBJ2-5; 7 bases line up with TRBD2. The CDR3 contains 13 residues. Germline V lookup: CDR1 SGHAT, CDR2 FQNNGV. V dropped 3 bases and J dropped 4; count of bases not matched to a gene: 2.

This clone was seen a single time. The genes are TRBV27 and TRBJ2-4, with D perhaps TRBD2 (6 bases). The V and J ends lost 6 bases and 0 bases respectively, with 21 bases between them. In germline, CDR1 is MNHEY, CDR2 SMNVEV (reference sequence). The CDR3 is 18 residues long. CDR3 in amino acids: CASSPRGFDNLAKNIQYF. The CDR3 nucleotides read TGTGCCAGCAGCCCTCGGGGGTTTGACAATCTAGCCAAAAACATTCAGTACTTC.

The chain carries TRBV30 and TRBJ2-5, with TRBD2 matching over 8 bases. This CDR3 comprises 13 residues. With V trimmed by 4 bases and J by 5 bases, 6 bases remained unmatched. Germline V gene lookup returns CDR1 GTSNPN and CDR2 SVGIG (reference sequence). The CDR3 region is CAWTRTSLETQYF. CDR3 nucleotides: TGTGCCTGGACACGGACTAGCTTGGAGACCCAGTACTTC.

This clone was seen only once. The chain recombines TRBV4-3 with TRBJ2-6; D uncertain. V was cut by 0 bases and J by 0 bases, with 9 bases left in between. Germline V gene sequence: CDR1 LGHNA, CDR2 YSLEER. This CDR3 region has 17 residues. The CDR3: CASSQDYVTSGANVLTF. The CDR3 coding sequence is TGCGCCAGCAGCCAAGATTACGTGACCTCTGGGGCCAACGTCCTGACTTTC.